The 30 T cell receptor beta chains below were found in one sample sequenced in a study of blood T cells in healthy people across ages. A sample-barcoded 5' primer and a J-beta primer mix were used in a second PCR of about 7 to 11 cycles. MiXCR, run by TCRdb on the 5' RACE reads, gives a single entry per CDR3 protein. The data contain 780,000 or so distinct CDR3 sequences, roughly three fifths of them singletons. Input material: blood. These receptors were obtained from a man aged 35-49 years in good health.

This clonotype was seen only a few times. The rearrangement uses TRBV6-1 and TRBJ2-7; no clear D. The germline V and J ends were trimmed by 3 bases and 0 bases, with 3 bases remaining between them. The CDR3 spans 12 residues. Germline CDR1 reads MNHNS; CDR2 reads SASEGT. CDR3 sequence: CASSDYSYEQYF. DNA of the CDR3: TGTGCCAGCAGTGACTACTCCTACGAGCAGTACTTC.

The gene calls are TRBV6-5 and TRBJ1-5; TRBD1 might be the D (5 bases). This CDR3 is 19 amino acids long. Trimming removed 0 bases at V and 3 bases at J, with 21 bases between. Germline V gene sequence: CDR1 MNHEY, CDR2 SVGAGI. The DNA for the CDR3 is TGTGCCAGCAGTTACTCGTGGGCAGACCAAACCGGACACAATCAGCCCCAGCATTTT. Translating gives CASSYSWADQTGHNQPQHF.

The rearrangement links TRBV27 to TRBJ2-3; D uncertain. Trimming removed 0 bases at V and 0 bases at J, with 10 bases between. CDR1 and CDR2 from the germline V gene are MNHEY and SMNVEV (reference sequence). This CDR3 is built from 16 residues. DNA for the CDR3: TGTGCCAGCAGTTTATCGATGGTGAGCAGCACAGATACGCAGTATTTT. It yields the protein CASSLSMVSSTDTQYF.

The chain combines TRBV7-2 with TRBJ1-6; 11 positions agree with TRBD1. The germline CDR1 and CDR2 sequences are SGHTA and FQGNSA. This CDR3 spans 16 amino acids. V lost 3 bases and J lost 4; bases outside the gene matches: 2. The CDR3 DNA sequence: TGTGCCAGCAGCTTCGGGACAGGGGGATATAATTCACCCCTCCACTTT. This encodes CASSFGTGGYNSPLHF.

For this clonotype: A much larger clone lies a single base off, so this may be a read error. The chain has TRBV27 and TRBJ2-3, with unresolved D. Germline loops: CDR1 MNHEY, CDR2 SMNVEV (reference sequence). CDR3 length equals 13 residues. This CDR3 is CASSVSRTDTQYF. Written as DNA, the CDR3 is TGTGCCAGCAGTGTATCGCGCACAGATACGCAGTATTTT.

V is TRBV4-1 and J is TRBJ2-5, with D perhaps TRBD1 (6 bases). The J call may be wrong; the DNA end is better matched by TRBJ2-7. CDR3 length: 13 residues. The germline V gene has CDR1 MGHRA and CDR2 YSYEKL. DNA of the CDR3: TGCGCCAGCAGCCAAGAAGGGGGTCGCGAGCAGTACTTC. Translated: CASSQEGGREQYF.

The DNA for the CDR3 is TGCAGTGCTACCCTTAGCGGCCAGCGGTACCAAGAGACCCAGTACTTC. This codes for CSATLSGQRYQETQYF. The rearrangement links TRBV20-1 to TRBJ2-5; a weak D match, TRBD2 (6 bases). CDR3 length: 16 residues. CDR1 is DFQATT and CDR2 is SNEGSKA in the germline V gene (reference sequence). With 4 bases removed from V and 0 bases from J, the gap between germline ends came to 18 bases.

CDR3 residues: CASSYLREGRLLETQYF. The DNA of the CDR3 is TGTGCCAGCAGTTACTTGCGGGAGGGCCGTCTCCTGGAGACCCAGTACTTC. The V and J genes are TRBV6-2 or TRBV6-3 and TRBJ2-7; TRBD2 aligns across 9 bases. The DNA matches TRBJ2-5 better at its end, which makes the J call doubtful. CDR3 length: 17 residues. Germline loops: CDR1 MNHEY, CDR2 SVGEGT.

This clonotype has more than one count but fewer than ten. The V gene is TRBV29-1, the J gene TRBJ2-7; a weak D match, TRBD1 (5 bases). V lost 7 bases to trimming and J lost 1 base, with 14 bases between them. Germline V gene lookup returns CDR1 SQVTM and CDR2 ANQGSEA. CDR3 length equals 13 residues. Here the CDR3 reads CSASAGSSYEQYF. CDR3 nucleotides: TGCAGCGCAAGCGCAGGGTCGTCCTACGAGCAGTACTTC.

V gene TRBV18 combines with J gene TRBJ2-1, with D uncertain. This CDR3 contains 13 residues. CDR1 is KGHSH and CDR2 is LQKENI in the germline V gene. The V and J ends lost 0 bases and 7 bases respectively, with 7 bases between them. The CDR3 is CASSPPNLNEQFF. CDR3 in DNA: TGTGCCAGCTCACCACCGAATTTGAATGAGCAGTTCTTC. Looking up the rest from reference TRBV18 and TRBJ2-1 gives the full variable domain: NAGVMQNPRHLVRRRGQEARLRCSPMKGHSHVYWYRQLPEEGLKFMVYLQKENIIDESGMPKERFSAEFPKEGPSILRIQQVVRGDSAAYFCASSPPNLNEQFFGPGTRLTVL.

This clonotype occurred once. The chain combines TRBV9 with TRBJ2-1; D is unresolved. Trimming took 1 base from V and 3 from J, leaving 11 bases between them. This CDR3 is built from 15 residues. Germline loops: CDR1 SGDLS, CDR2 YYNGEE. CDR3 loop: CASSVRMAGYNEQFF. The CDR3 nucleotides read TGTGCCAGCAGCGTAAGGATGGCCGGCTACAATGAGCAGTTCTTC.

This clonotype was seen a handful of times. The V call is TRBV29-1, the J call TRBJ1-1; weak D call: TRBD1 (6 bases). The CDR3 runs 13 residues. CDR1 and CDR2 from the germline V gene are SQVTM and ANQGSEA. The ends were cut back, 7 bases at V and 3 bases at J, with 15 bases in the middle. CDR3 region: CSGRQGRDTEAFF. CDR3 bases: TGCAGCGGACGGCAGGGGCGGGACACTGAAGCTTTCTTT.

The chain combines TRBV5-1 with TRBJ2-3; possibly TRBD1 or TRBD2 for D (5 bases each). Trimming cost V 0 bases and J 2 bases, with 13 bases left between them. The V gene's germline CDR1 is SGHRS and CDR2 YFSETQ. The length of the CDR3 is 16 residues. CDR3 DNA: TGCGCCAGCAGCTTGGGGGACGGACGTCTCACAGATACGCAGTATTTT. Its translation is CASSLGDGRLTDTQYF.

V usage is TRBV6-6 and J usage is TRBJ2-7; no definite D call. CDR3 size: 16 residues. Germline V gene lookup returns CDR1 MNHNY and CDR2 SVGAGI (reference sequence). V gave up 6 bases and J gave up 0 bases, with 18 bases separating them. CDR3 nucleotide sequence: TGTGCCAGCAGCACCGAGAAGGCTTACAACTCCTACGAGCAGTACTTC. Translated, it gives CASSTEKAYNSYEQYF.

In its sample, this clonotype was seen a few times. This chain links TRBV5-1 with TRBJ2-6; the D gene is possibly TRBD2 (5 bases). The V and J ends lost 0 bases and 2 bases respectively, with 6 bases between them. The germline CDR1 and CDR2 sequences are SGHRS and YFSETQ. CDR3 length: 15 residues. The CDR3 is CASSLDGAGANVLTF. CDR3 coding DNA: TGCGCCAGCAGCTTGGACGGGGCTGGGGCCAACGTCCTGACTTTC.

The CDR3 reads CASSFRVGTSYEQYF. CDR3 in DNA: TGTGCCAGCAGCTTTCGGGTGGGAACCTCCTACGAGCAGTACTTC. The V and J genes are TRBV11-2 and TRBJ2-7; no firm D call. Germline assignment: CDR1 SGHAT and CDR2 FQNNGV. V lost 3 bases and J 0 bases, leaving 12 bases between the germline ends. CDR3 length: 15 amino acids.

This clonotype was seen more than once but under ten times. The chain recombines TRBV29-1 with TRBJ1-6, with D tentatively TRBD1 (5 bases). The CDR3 covers 14 residues. V was shortened by 6 bases and J by 7 bases, with 16 bases between the two germline ends. Looked up from germline, CDR1 is SQVTM and CDR2 is ANQGSEA. The CDR3 spells CSVKQGGENSPLHF. CDR3 in DNA: TGCAGCGTAAAGCAGGGTGGTGAAAATTCACCCCTCCACTTT.

J is TRBJ2-1 and V is TRBV12-3 or TRBV12-4; weak D call: TRBD2 (6 bases). Trimming left V 5 bases short and J 1 base short, with 15 bases between. CDR3 length equals 16 residues. DNA of the CDR3: TGTGCCAGCAGTCACCCGGGACTGCATTCCTACAATGAGCAGTTCTTC. Translating it yields CASSHPGLHSYNEQFF.

The chain uses TRBV2 and TRBJ1-4; 8 nucleotides match TRBD1. There are 14 residues in the CDR3. The V segment lost 5 bases and the J segment 3 bases; nucleotides outside the gene matches: 2. Germline values: CDR1 SNHLY, CDR2 FYNNEI. The CDR3: CASSQQGANEKLFF. The CDR3 nucleotides are TGTGCCAGCAGTCAACAGGGGGCTAATGAAAAACTGTTTTTT. Based on the CDR3 plus reference TRBV2 and TRBJ1-4, the full variable domain is EPEVTQTPSHQVTQMGQEVILRCVPISNHLYFYWYRQILGQKVEFLVSFYNNEISEKSEIFDDQFSVERPDGSNFTLKIRSTKLEDSAMYFCASSQQGANEKLFFGSGTQLSVL.

The CDR3 sequence is CASRSKKATNEKLFF. Written as DNA, the CDR3 is TGTGCCAGCAGATCCAAGAAGGCAACTAATGAAAAACTGTTTTTT. The chain has TRBV25-1 and TRBJ1-4; D unclear. This CDR3 spans 15 amino acids. The ends were cut back, 6 bases at V and 0 bases at J, with 11 bases in the middle. Germline CDR1 is MGHDK and CDR2 is SYGVNS.

For the CDR3, the DNA is TGTGCCACCAGTGACCAAGGACTAGCGGGAGGGCCGGAGACCCAGTACTTC. It translates to CATSDQGLAGGPETQYF. J is TRBJ2-5 and V is TRBV24-1, with 15 positions matching TRBD2. This CDR3 spans 17 amino acids. The germline CDR1 and CDR2 sequences are KGHDR and SFDVKD. Trimming removed 4 bases from V and 5 bases from J; junction bases left unmatched: 7.

This chain joins TRBV9 and TRBJ1-5, with a possible D match to TRBD1 (5 bases). CDR1 SGDLS and CDR2 YYNGEE come from the germline V gene. Trimming removed 4 bases at V and 0 bases at J, with 11 bases between. This CDR3 contains 15 residues. DNA of the CDR3: TGTGCCAGCAGCCCGGTGGGGGGTAGCAATCAGCCCCAGCATTTT. It codes for CASSPVGGSNQPQHF.

In its sample, this clonotype was seen many times. This chain joins TRBV12-3 or TRBV12-4 and TRBJ2-7, with 8 bases identical to TRBD1. The CDR3 runs to 15 residues. Trimming removed 1 base from V and 0 bases from J; junction bases left unmatched: 2. CDR3 bases: TGTGCCAGCAGTTTAGGGACAGGGAGCTCCTACGAGCAGTACTTC. It yields the protein CASSLGTGSSYEQYF.

CDR3 protein: CSVERQRGTEAFF. Here the CDR3 DNA reads TGCAGCGTTGAAAGGCAGAGGGGCACTGAAGCTTTCTTT. The chain carries TRBV29-1 and TRBJ1-1; D is possibly TRBD1 (5 bases). V was trimmed by 2 bases and J by 4 bases, leaving 11 bases between them. The CDR3 runs to 13 residues. Germline values: CDR1 SQVTM, CDR2 ANQGSEA.

This clonotype has at least ten counts. The rearrangement links TRBV29-1 to TRBJ1-2; possibly TRBD1 for D (5 bases). From germline, CDR1 is SQVTM and CDR2 ANQGSEA. CDR3 length equals 11 residues. V shed 3 bases and J shed 8 bases, with 10 bases lying between them. The CDR3 is CSVDPGYGYTF. CDR3 nucleotides: TGCAGCGTTGATCCAGGGTACGGCTACACCTTC.

This chain joins TRBV20-1 and TRBJ2-1; TRBD1 might be the D (5 bases). The CDR3 totals 15 residues. Germline assignment: CDR1 DFQATT and CDR2 SNEGSKA (reference sequence). The V gene lost 3 bases and the J gene lost 8 bases, with 20 bases spanning the gap. CDR3 region: CSASPITVQDDEQFF. DNA of the CDR3: TGCAGTGCTAGCCCCATAACTGTACAGGACGATGAGCAGTTCTTC.

This clonotype was detected a few times. The chain uses TRBV7-3 and TRBJ2-1; 11 positions match TRBD2. Looked up from germline, CDR1 is SGHTA and CDR2 is FQGTGA. Trimming took 2 bases from V and 10 from J; bases not matched to a gene: 4. This CDR3 spans 14 amino acids. The CDR3 protein is CASSLSLAGGEQFF. The DNA of the CDR3 is TGTGCCAGCAGCTTATCCCTAGCGGGAGGAGAGCAGTTCTTC. Full variable domain (rest looked up from reference TRBV7-3 and TRBJ2-1): GAGVSQTPSNKVTEKGKYVELRCDPISGHTALYWYRQSLGQGPEFLIYFQGTGAADDSGLPNDRFFAVRPEGSVSTLKIQRTERGDSAVYLCASSLSLAGGEQFFGPGTRLTVL.

The rearrangement uses TRBV4-3 and TRBJ2-3; tentative D call: TRBD2 (7 bases). From germline, CDR1 is LGHNA and CDR2 YSLEER. Trimming left V 2 bases short and J 2 bases short, with 14 bases between. The CDR3 consists of 16 residues. The CDR3 reads CASSQQFGGPTDTQYF. In nucleotides, the CDR3 is TGCGCCAGCAGCCAACAATTCGGGGGGCCCACAGATACGCAGTATTTT.

This clonotype showed up just once. V and J are TRBV20-1 and TRBJ1-1, with D possibly matching TRBD1 (6 bases). The V end was cut by 5 bases, the J end by 8 bases, with 18 bases between. Germline CDR1 reads DFQATT; CDR2 reads SNEGSKA (reference sequence). The CDR3 runs 13 residues. The DNA for the CDR3 is TGCAGTGCTCTTCCAACAGGGAGGGAAGAAGCTTTCTTT. Protein product: CSALPTGREEAFF.

This chain uses TRBV5-1 with TRBJ2-1; 7 bases map to TRBD2. The germline CDR1 and CDR2 sequences are SGHRS and YFSETQ. Trimming at V came to 0 bases and at J to 6 bases, leaving 18 bases not matched to a gene. The CDR3 runs to 19 residues. The CDR3 region is CASSLVWLADTKLGNEQFF. The CDR3 DNA sequence: TGCGCCAGCAGCTTGGTTTGGCTAGCGGACACCAAGTTGGGCAATGAGCAGTTCTTC.